A selection of T cell receptor beta chains follows, all from one sample in a study of blood T cell repertoires in COVID-19. TCRdb's table, derived via immunoSEQ multiplex PCR, lists solely in-frame clones and lacks some. The data show 200,000 to 300,000 clones, 85% to 95% seen once. What was sequenced was peripheral blood. These receptors were obtained from a man aged 25-45 years with COVID-19, enrolled during active disease. CDR3s include the opening cysteine and the closing phenylalanine or tryptophan. D genes are given only for firm matches. Size is omitted from some rows. Given values are once, few, many or a class for expanded clones.

j_call cdr3_length clone_size v_call d_call cdr3_aa cdr3_nt
TRBJ2-3 18 once TRBV4-1 TRBD2 CASSQDWPGGPSTDTQYF TGCGCCAGCAGCCAAGATTGGCCGGGGGGTCCTAGCACAGATACGCAGTATTTT
TRBJ2-3 15 - TRBV19 TRBD2 CASKLAGGVTDTQYF TGTGCCAGTAAATTAGCGGGGGGCGTCACAGATACGCAGTATTTT
TRBJ2-5 15 - TRBV5-1 TRBD1 CASSLEDRPQETQYF TGCGCCAGCAGCTTGGAGGACAGGCCTCAAGAGACCCAGTACTTC
TRBJ2-1 13 - TRBV6-5 - CASSRSSYNEQFF TGTGCCAGCAGCCGTTCCTCCTACAATGAGCAGTTCTTC
TRBJ1-5 16 once TRBV4-2 - CASSQPAGESAQPQHF TGTGCCAGCAGCCAACCCGCAGGGGAGAGTGCTCAGCCCCAGCATTTT
TRBJ1-1 13 - TRBV30 TRBD1 CAWKQGPNTEAFF TGTGCCTGGAAACAGGGGCCGAACACTGAAGCTTTCTTT
TRBJ2-3 18 - TRBV10-1 TRBD2 CASSEFLAGGPVTDTQYF TGCGCCAGCAGTGAGTTTCTAGCGGGGGGGCCTGTGACAGATACGCAGTATTTT
TRBJ1-4 16 - TRBV4-2 - CASSQGGAIRTEKLFF TGTGCCAGCAGCCAAGGTGGGGCCATCCGGACCGAAAAACTGTTTTTT
TRBJ2-5 14 - TRBV15 - CATSRDRGQETQYF TGTGCCACCAGCAGAGATAGGGGTCAAGAGACCCAGTACTTC
TRBJ1-2 14 - TRBV19 TRBD1 CASSIQGADYGYTF TGTGCCAGTAGTATACAGGGGGCAGACTATGGCTACACCTTC